This T cell receptor (beta chain) was recovered during a study of blood T cells in healthy people across ages (dated by TCRdb to the mid-2010s). General notes on the study: In model experiments, template switching captured about one uniquely barcoded TCR beta cDNA molecule for every two T cells. To track age-related changes in TCR beta repertoire diversity, the study relied on deep sequencing normalized with unique cDNA molecular identifiers. The donors were split into four age groups: young (average 16 years), middle-aged (roughly 42), aged (roughly 60) and long-lived (roughly 88). Donors of different ages were randomly distributed across sequencing lanes to avoid experimental bias. Two additional independent replicas of 1 million unique cDNA reads from the same blood draw were analyzed for two donors (one aged 18 to 30 and one aged 80 or older). The study at large found these results: Observed TCR beta diversity per million T cells fell roughly linearly with age, and a significant reduction was already apparent by age about 43. Because profiling used bulk unsorted PBMCs, naive and antigen-experienced compartments could not be compared conclusively. Because the CMV infection status of the donors was unknown, age-related changes in expanded clonotypes may potentially have been confounded. Total diversity estimates from one million sequenced T cells were considered lower bounds and underestimates. Compared with the aged group, the long-lived group had more naive CD4+ T cells, fewer expanded clones and increased TCR diversity, a pattern suggesting age selection. The percentage of naive T cells measured by flow cytometry correlated strongly with observed TCR beta diversity.

Receptor amplification or capture employed 5' RACE. Sequencer: Illumina HiSeq 2500. A second PCR of roughly 6 to 11 cycles was performed with a sample-barcoded 5' primer and a J-beta primer mix. A unique molecular identifier was introduced onto each TCR beta cDNA molecule by a template-switch 5' adaptor carrying 12 random nucleotides. Each sample yielded at least 2.5 million CDR3-containing paired-end reads. First-strand cDNA was synthesized from all RNA with the Mint cDNA synthesis kit, primed by a TRBC-specific oligonucleotide. Following uracil-DNA glycosylase treatment, a first 18-cycle PCR with universal primers M1SS and BC2_uni_R was performed on all cDNA. As for the original processing: For normalization, 1 million high-quality reads were randomly selected from each sample, with every read carrying a distinct molecular identifier. Reads with shared molecular identifiers were discarded instead of being binned into consensus sequences. MiTCR, set to a Q25 quality threshold and the strictest error-elimination algorithm, was used for CDR3 identification, clonotype clustering and error correction. A nonparametric unseen species model with Euler transformation was used to estimate a lower bound on total TCR beta diversity. The raw public reads went through TCRdb reprocessing: fastp at Q25, MiXCR clone calling, in-frame beta chains kept. When rows share a CDR3 protein, they turn into one entry using the most common DNA and genes. None of the V and J calls come from the authors' own analysis; TCRdb made them. The sample table holds 1.5 million to 2 million distinct CDR3 sequences, of which approximately 28% were seen once. The ten largest make up over 7% of the sample.

Systemically healthy Caucasian individuals from Russia, around 39 in total and aged roughly 6 to 90 years, were included as donors. About 10 milliliters of peripheral blood were collected from each donor into EDTA-treated Vacutainer tubes. Ficoll-Paque density-gradient centrifugation was used to isolate PBMCs, with at least 6.5 million per sample. Total RNA was extracted from PBMCs with Trizol reagent, with at least 6 micrograms obtained per sample. For every donor, an aliquot of PBMCs went through flow cytometry to measure the percentages of naive CD45RAhigh/CD27high T cells. V and J are truncated by 1 base and 2 bases respectively, leaving an intervening sequence of 9 bases. The CDR3 sequence holds 14 residues, the cysteine and phenylalanine included. Only CDR3 DNA remains: 42 bases, in frame from the first base. For CDR1 and CDR2, the germline V gene (reference sequence) lists LGHDT and YNNKEL.

The table lists this clonotype with a few counts. Its recognized antigen is unknown. Base qualities were left out, and no much larger clone turns up one base away. The source of this sequence is a woman in her twenties or thirties in good health. The chain is assembled from TRBV3-1 and TRBJ2-7, and the D gene may be TRBD2, 6 bases matching. The sequenced material came from blood. The sequence in DNA is TGTGCCAGCAGCCAAGGCGGGGTTCCCTACGAGCAGTACTTC. Its translation is CASSQGGVPYEQYF.